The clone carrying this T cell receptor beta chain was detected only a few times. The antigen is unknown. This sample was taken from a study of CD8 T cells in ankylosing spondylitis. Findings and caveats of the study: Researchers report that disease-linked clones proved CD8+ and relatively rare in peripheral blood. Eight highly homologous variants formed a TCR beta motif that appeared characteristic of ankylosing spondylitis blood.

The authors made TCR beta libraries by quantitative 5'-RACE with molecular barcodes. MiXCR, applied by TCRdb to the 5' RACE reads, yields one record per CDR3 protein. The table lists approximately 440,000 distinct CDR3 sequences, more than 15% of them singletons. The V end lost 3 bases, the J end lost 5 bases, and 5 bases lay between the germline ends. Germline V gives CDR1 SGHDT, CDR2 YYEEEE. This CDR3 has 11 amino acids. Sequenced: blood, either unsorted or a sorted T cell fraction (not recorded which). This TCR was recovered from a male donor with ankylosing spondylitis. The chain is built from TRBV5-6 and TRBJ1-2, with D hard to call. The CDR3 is CASSSRYGYTF. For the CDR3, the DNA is TGTGCCAGCAGCTCCAGATATGGCTACACCTTC.